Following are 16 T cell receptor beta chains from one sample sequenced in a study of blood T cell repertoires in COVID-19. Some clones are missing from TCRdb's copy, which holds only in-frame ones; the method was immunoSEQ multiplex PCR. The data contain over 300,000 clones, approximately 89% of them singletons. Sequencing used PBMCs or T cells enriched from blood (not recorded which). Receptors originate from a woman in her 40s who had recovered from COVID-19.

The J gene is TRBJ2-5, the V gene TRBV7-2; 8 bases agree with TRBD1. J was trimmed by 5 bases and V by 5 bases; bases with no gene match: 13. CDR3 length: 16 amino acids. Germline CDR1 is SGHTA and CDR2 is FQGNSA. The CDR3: CASSKRPGQGGETQYF. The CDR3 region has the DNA TGTGCCAGCAGCAAAAGACCCGGACAGGGCGGGGAGACCCAGTACTTC.

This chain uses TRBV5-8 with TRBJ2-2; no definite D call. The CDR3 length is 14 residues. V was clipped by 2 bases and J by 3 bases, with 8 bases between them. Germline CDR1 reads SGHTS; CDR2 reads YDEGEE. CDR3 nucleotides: TGTGCCAGCAGCTTCGCTAGTTACACCGGGGAGCTGTTTTTT. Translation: CASSFASYTGELFF.

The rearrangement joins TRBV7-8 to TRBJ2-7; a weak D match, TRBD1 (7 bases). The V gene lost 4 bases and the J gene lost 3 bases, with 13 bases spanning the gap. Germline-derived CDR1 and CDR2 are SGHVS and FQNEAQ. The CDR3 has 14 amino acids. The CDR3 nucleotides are TGTGCCAGCAGCTCCGGGACAGCGGGCTACGAGCAGTACTTC. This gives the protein CASSSGTAGYEQYF.

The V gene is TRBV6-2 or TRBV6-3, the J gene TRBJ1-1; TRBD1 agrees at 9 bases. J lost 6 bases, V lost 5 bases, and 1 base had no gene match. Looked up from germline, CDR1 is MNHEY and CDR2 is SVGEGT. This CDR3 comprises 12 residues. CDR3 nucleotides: TGTGCCAGCAGTGGGACAGGGCCTGAAGCTTTCTTT. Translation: CASSGTGPEAFF.

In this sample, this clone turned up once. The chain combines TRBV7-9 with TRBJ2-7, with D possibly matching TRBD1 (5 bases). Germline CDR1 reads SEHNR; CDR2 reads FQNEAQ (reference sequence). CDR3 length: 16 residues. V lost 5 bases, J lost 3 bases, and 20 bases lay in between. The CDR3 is CASSPAADSRGYEQYF. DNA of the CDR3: TGTGCCAGCAGCCCTGCGGCCGATTCTAGGGGCTACGAGCAGTACTTC. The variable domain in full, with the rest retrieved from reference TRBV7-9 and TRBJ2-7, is DTGVSQNPRHKITKRGQNVTFRCDPISEHNRLYWYRQTLGQGPEFLTYFQNEAQLEKSRLLSDRFSAERPKGSFSTLEIQRTEQGDSAMYLCASSPAADSRGYEQYFGPGTRLTVT.

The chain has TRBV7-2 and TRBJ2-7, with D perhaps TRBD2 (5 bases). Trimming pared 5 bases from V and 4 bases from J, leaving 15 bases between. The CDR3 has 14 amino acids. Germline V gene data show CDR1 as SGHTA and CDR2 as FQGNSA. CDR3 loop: CASSISGIFYEQYF. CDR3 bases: TGTGCCAGCAGCATTTCGGGGATTTTTTACGAGCAGTACTTC.

CDR3: CASSIIAGGPRNNEQFF. In DNA form, the CDR3 reads TGTGCCAGTAGTATTATAGCGGGAGGGCCGAGGAATAATGAGCAGTTCTTC. The rearrangement uses TRBV19 and TRBJ2-1; 11 positions match TRBD2. V lost 3 bases and J lost 7; bases outside the gene matches: 11. CDR1 LNHDA and CDR2 SQIVND come from the germline V gene (reference sequence). The CDR3 runs 17 residues.

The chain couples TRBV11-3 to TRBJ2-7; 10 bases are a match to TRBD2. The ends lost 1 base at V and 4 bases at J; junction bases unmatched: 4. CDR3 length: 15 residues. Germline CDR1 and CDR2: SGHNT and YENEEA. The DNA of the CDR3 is TGTGCCAGCAGCTTAGTCGGACTAGCGGAGTACGAGCAGTACTTC. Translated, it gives CASSLVGLAEYEQYF.

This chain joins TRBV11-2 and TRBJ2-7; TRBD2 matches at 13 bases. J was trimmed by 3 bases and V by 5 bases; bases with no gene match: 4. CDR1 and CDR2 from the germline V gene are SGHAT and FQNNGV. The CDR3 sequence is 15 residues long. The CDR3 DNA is TGTGCCAGCAGCCATAGACTAGCGGGGGGCTACGAGCAGTACTTC. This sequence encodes CASSHRLAGGYEQYF. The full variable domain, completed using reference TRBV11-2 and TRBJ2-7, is EAGVAQSPRYKIIEKRQSVAFWCNPISGHATLYWYQQILGQGPKLLIQFQNNGVVDDSQLPKDRFSAERLKGVDSTLKIQPAKLEDSAVYLCASSHRLAGGYEQYFGPGTRLTVT.

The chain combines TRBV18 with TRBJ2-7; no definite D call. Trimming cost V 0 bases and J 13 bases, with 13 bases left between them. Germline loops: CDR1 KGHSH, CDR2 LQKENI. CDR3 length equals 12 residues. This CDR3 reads CASSPPGRPPYF. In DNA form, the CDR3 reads TGTGCCAGCTCACCACCGGGCAGGCCGCCTTACTTC. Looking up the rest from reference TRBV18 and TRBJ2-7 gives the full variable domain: NAGVMQNPRHLVRRRGQEARLRCSPMKGHSHVYWYRQLPEEGLKFMVYLQKENIIDESGMPKERFSAEFPKEGPSILRIQQVVRGDSAAYFCASSPPGRPPYFGPGTRLTVT.

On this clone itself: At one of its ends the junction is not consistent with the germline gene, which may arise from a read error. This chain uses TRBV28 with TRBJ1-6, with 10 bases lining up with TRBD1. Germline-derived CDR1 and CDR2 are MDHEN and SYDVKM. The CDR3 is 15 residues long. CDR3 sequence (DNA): TGTGCCAGCAGTTTGGGACAGGGGAGGAATTCACCCCCCCACTTT. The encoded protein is CASSLGQGRNSPPHF.

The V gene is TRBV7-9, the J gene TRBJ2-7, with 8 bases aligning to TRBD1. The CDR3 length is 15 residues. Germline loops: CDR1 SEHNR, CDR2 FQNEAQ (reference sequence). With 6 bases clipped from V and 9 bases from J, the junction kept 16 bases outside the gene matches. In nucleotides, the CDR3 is TGTGCCAGCAGTTATTTTCTCAGGGGGCGGAACGTGCAGTACTTC. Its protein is CASSYFLRGRNVQYF. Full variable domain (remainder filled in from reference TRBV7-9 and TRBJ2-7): DTGVSQNPRHKITKRGQNVTFRCDPISEHNRLYWYRQTLGQGPEFLTYFQNEAQLEKSRLLSDRFSAERPKGSFSTLEIQRTEQGDSAMYLCASSYFLRGRNVQYFGPGTRLTVT.

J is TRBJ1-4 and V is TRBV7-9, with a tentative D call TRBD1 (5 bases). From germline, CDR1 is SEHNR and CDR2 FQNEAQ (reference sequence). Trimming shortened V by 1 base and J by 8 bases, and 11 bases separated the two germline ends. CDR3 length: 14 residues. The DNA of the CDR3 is TGTGCCAGCAGCTTAGAGCAGGGTGGAGAAAAACTGTTTTTT. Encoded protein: CASSLEQGGEKLFF.

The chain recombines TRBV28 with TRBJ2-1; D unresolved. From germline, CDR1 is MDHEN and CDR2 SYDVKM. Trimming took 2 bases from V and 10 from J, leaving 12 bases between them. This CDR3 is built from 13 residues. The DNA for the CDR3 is TGTGCCAGCAGTTTAATCGCGCCGATCGAGCAGTTCTTC. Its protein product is CASSLIAPIEQFF.

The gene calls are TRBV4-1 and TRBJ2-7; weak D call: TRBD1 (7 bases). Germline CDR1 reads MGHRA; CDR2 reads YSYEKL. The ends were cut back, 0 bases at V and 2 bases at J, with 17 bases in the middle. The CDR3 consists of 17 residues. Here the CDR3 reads CASSQEVQGRGAYEQYF. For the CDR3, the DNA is TGCGCCAGCAGCCAAGAAGTTCAGGGCAGGGGGGCCTACGAGCAGTACTTC.

The CDR3 DNA reads as TGTGCCTGGAGTCAAGGGGATCTTTATGGCTACACCTTC. Encoded protein: CAWSQGDLYGYTF. The chain joins TRBV30 to TRBJ1-2, with D possibly TRBD1 on 5 matching bases. Trimming cost V 2 bases and J 5 bases, with 12 bases left between them. In germline, CDR1 is GTSNPN, CDR2 SVGIG (reference sequence). This CDR3 has 13 residues.